This T cell receptor (beta chain) is drawn from a study of radiation and T cells in renal cell carcinoma. Study-wide findings and caveats: Top tumor clonotypes rose in blood 2 weeks post-radiation, then contracted. Baseline intratumoral clonotype presence is unknown without pretreatment biopsies.

Profiled with immunoSEQ multiplex PCR; TCRdb holds only in-frame clones, not every one. The table records around 180,000 clones, roughly nine tenths of them present only once. Trimming removed 4 bases from V and 1 base from J, with 17 bases in between. Germline V CDR1 and CDR2: MGHDK, SYGVNS. The CDR3 runs 17 residues. Time point here: blood 4 weeks post-SBRT, at nephrectomy. Noted treatment: 15 Gy SBRT to primary tumor, nephrectomy 4 weeks later. Nephrectomy followed 15 Gy stereotactic body radiation by 4 weeks. As regards this clone: The antigen remains unidentified.

The V gene is TRBV25-1, the J gene TRBJ1-5, with D unclear. This receptor was identified in a woman in her fifties or sixties with renal cell carcinoma. Sequences were derived from blood, sampled from a patient whose treatment included radiotherapy and nephrectomy. The CDR3 region has the DNA TGTGCCAGCAGTGGAGATAGGGCACCGAGGAGCAATCAGCCCCAGCATTTT. Translating gives CASSGDRAPRSNQPQHF.